This T cell receptor beta chain is from a study of CD8+CD57+ T cells in acquired aplastic anemia. Across the study: The mean DNA yield obtained from sorted CD4+ and CD8+ cells came to 3 to 3.5 ug. Notes on the study in general: There were over 25 CD8+ CDR3 sequences that occurred in both patients and controls.

The V segment lost 5 bases and the J segment 4 bases; nucleotides outside the gene matches: 8. The germline V gene encodes CDR1 DFQATT and CDR2 SNEGSKA (reference sequence). CDR3 length: 14 residues. Genomic DNA templated the TCR beta VDJ and CDR3 profiling. TCRdb ran MiXCR on the reads and lists one entry per CDR3 protein. Altogether 150,000 to 200,000 distinct CDR3 sequences are present, 45% to 50% being singletons, with the ten largest covering approximately 2.9%. Note on this clonotype: Its target is unknown.

This sequence was found in a human donor in good health. The V and J genes are TRBV20-1 and TRBJ1-5; 7 nucleotides agree with TRBD1. The specimen sequenced was sorted CD4+, CD8+, or CD8+CD57+ T cells (not recorded which) from PBMCs. The CDR3 spells CSAGRDSWNQPQHF. CDR3 DNA: TGCAGTGCTGGTAGGGACAGTTGGAATCAGCCCCAGCATTTT.